This T cell receptor (beta chain) comes out of a study of beta chain features in type 1 diabetes. General study results and limits: cDNA sequencing could over-represent cells with high TCR expression. Moderate yet significant TCRB CDR3 shortening was seen in Type 1 diabetes patients in all four CD4+ subsets. Naive, central memory and regulatory TCRB repertoires appeared more similar among patients than healthy donors.

Investigators reverse transcribed all isolated RNA, so they sequenced expressed TCRB transcripts. Sequencing was performed with immunoSEQ multiplex PCR; in TCRdb, only in-frame clones are kept and a portion is missing. Among 240,000 or so clones listed, over 20% were seen once. As concerns this clone: Its antigen is undetermined.

Populations obtained by sorting all exceeded 95% purity. The germline CDR1 and CDR2 sequences are SGDLS and YYNGEE. The V gene lost 2 bases and the J gene lost 5 bases, with 16 bases spanning the gap. This CDR3 comprises 15 residues. This receptor was identified in a woman aged 40 to 50 with type 1 diabetes. Sequencing was carried out using naive CD4+ T cells from blood. J is TRBJ2-5 and V is TRBV9, with D perhaps TRBD1 (5 bases). Here the CDR3 DNA reads TGTGCCAGCAGCGTGAGCCCAGGGAAAGAGGAGACCCAGTACTTC. Residues: CASSVSPGKEETQYF.